This T cell receptor (beta chain) was recorded in a study of CD8 T cells in ankylosing spondylitis. Overall study findings and caveats: It appeared that ankylosing spondylitis blood was characterized by a TCR beta motif of several highly homologous variants. Certain motif variants had earlier appeared in reactive arthritis synovial fluid and blood.

As regards this clonotype: The antigen is not known. One junction end disagrees with the germline gene, perhaps due to a read error.

A quantitative 5'-RACE method, one with molecular barcodes, was used to make TCR beta libraries. Using its own MiXCR run on the 5' RACE reads, TCRdb lists one record per CDR3 protein. The sample lists under 950,000 distinct CDR3 sequences, over 15% occurring once. Sequences were obtained from blood, either unsorted or a sorted T cell fraction (not recorded which). The receptor comes from a male donor with ankylosing spondylitis.

The CDR3 region has the DNA TGCGCCAGCAGCCAAGGAGCGGGGGCCCTTCCAGGTTTC. Encoded protein: CASSQGAGALPGF. The V call is TRBV4-1, the J call TRBJ2-1, with 8 positions matching TRBD2. The germline V gene encodes CDR1 MGHRA and CDR2 YSYEKL. The CDR3 is 13 residues long.